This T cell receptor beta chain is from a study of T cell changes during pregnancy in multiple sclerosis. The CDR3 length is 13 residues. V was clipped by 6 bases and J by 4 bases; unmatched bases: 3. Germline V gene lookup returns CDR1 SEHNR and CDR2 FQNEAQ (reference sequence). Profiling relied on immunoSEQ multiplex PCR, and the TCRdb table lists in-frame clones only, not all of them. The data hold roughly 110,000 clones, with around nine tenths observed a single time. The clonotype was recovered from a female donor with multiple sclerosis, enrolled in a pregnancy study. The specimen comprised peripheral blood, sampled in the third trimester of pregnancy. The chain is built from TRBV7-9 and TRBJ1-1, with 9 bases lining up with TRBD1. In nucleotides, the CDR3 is TGTGCCAGCAGTAAACAGGGGGCCACTGAAGCTTTCTTT. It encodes CASSKQGATEAFF.